What follows is one T cell receptor beta chain and its context. TCRdb reanalysed the reads using MiXCR and keeps one entry per CDR3 protein. This sample yields some 3,000 distinct CDR3 sequences, of which roughly 15% are seen a single time; about 3% belongs to the top ten. This sample stems from a study of liver allograft versus peripheral blood T cells. Study-level background: Recipients' peripheral blood T cell receptor repertoires were compared with those in transplanted livers.

The V end was cut by 5 bases, the J end by 1 base, with 11 bases between. Per germline, CDR1 SGHAT and CDR2 FQNNGV. The CDR3 runs to 15 residues. The receptor comes from a human patient who had a liver transplant. Some T cells may have come from the graft donor. The J gene is TRBJ1-4, the V gene TRBV11-2, with D possibly TRBD1 on 5 matching bases. The CDR3 loop reads CASSAGLGTNEKLFF. DNA for the CDR3: TGTGCCAGCAGCGCAGGGTTGGGAACTAATGAAAAACTGTTTTTT. The full variable domain, rest sourced from reference TRBV11-2 and TRBJ1-4, is EAGVAQSPRYKIIEKRQSVAFWCNPISGHATLYWYQQILGQGPKLLIQFQNNGVVDDSQLPKDRFSAERLKGVDSTLKIQPAKLEDSAVYLCASSAGLGTNEKLFFGSGTQLSVL.